Shown below are 26 T cell receptor beta chains from a single sample sequenced in a study of blood T cell repertoires in COVID-19 (dated by TCRdb to about 2020). To prepare the library, the immunoSEQ multiplex PCR assay was applied. What TCRdb holds here is the immuneACCESS table cut down to in-frame rearrangements. Part of the clones is not present; checked against another copy, under half of the missing clones reflect an unresolved V gene, and the others are unexplained. This sample is represented by approximately 260,000 clones; 84% of them were singletons. The ten top clones hold less than 10% of the sample. Input material: peripheral blood. These TCRs come from a human donor in a cohort sampled during active COVID-19.

This clone was picked up a small number of times. This chain connects TRBV11-2 to TRBJ1-5; D remains unclear. V lost 5 bases, J lost 5 bases, and 13 bases lay in between. Germline V gene data show CDR1 as SGHAT and CDR2 as FQNNGV. The CDR3 length is 14 residues. The CDR3 DNA is TGTGCCAGCAGCCCGCAAGCCCCCCATCAGCCCCAGCATTTT. This gives the protein CASSPQAPHQPQHF.

Notes on this clone: Additional DNA sequences in this sample encode the identical CDR3. This chain joins TRBV3-1 (or the pseudogene TRBV3-2) and TRBJ2-7; 9 nucleotides agree with TRBD2. J gave up 7 bases and V 4 bases, and 5 bases lay outside the gene matches. The CDR3 extends over 13 amino acids. Germline CDR1 is LGHDT and CDR2 is YNNKEL (reference sequence). CDR3 amino acids: CASSLGTSREQYF. DNA for the CDR3: TGTGCCAGCAGCCTCGGGACTAGCAGAGAGCAGTACTTC.

The CDR3 sequence: CASSRRVTYEQYF. The CDR3 DNA follows: TGTGCCAGCAGCCGCAGGGTAACCTACGAGCAGTACTTC. The chain is built from TRBV7-8 and TRBJ2-7, with a possible D match to TRBD1 (5 bases). The CDR3 has 13 amino acids. Germline values: CDR1 SGHVS, CDR2 FQNEAQ. The V gene lost 5 bases and the J gene lost 2 bases, with 10 bases spanning the gap.

The chain has TRBV7-2 and TRBJ2-7; 8 positions agree with TRBD1. CDR3 size: 14 residues. The germline V gene has CDR1 SGHTA and CDR2 FQGNSA. V shed 3 bases, J shed 3 bases, and the junction held 4 bases outside the gene matches. CDR3 amino acids: CASSLGQDFYEQYF. The CDR3 bases are TGTGCCAGCAGCTTGGGACAGGATTTCTACGAGCAGTACTTC.

This chain connects TRBV3-1 (or the pseudogene TRBV3-2) to TRBJ1-2, with D uncertain. The CDR3 runs to 12 residues. V dropped 4 bases and J dropped 5 bases, with 8 bases sitting between them. Looked up from germline, CDR1 is LGHDT and CDR2 is YNNKEL (reference sequence). CDR3 in amino acids: CASSLYGYGYTF. The CDR3, as DNA: TGTGCCAGCAGCCTATACGGGTATGGCTACACCTTC.

The V and J genes are TRBV7-9 and TRBJ1-2, with D perhaps TRBD1 (6 bases). The CDR3 loop spans 15 amino acids. Trimming left V 4 bases short and J 0 bases short, with 12 bases between. From germline, CDR1 is SEHNR and CDR2 FQNEAQ (reference sequence). The CDR3 region is CASSSRQVSNYGYTF. CDR3 coding DNA: TGTGCCAGCAGCTCTCGACAGGTTTCTAACTATGGCTACACCTTC. The variable domain in full, with the rest retrieved from reference TRBV7-9 and TRBJ1-2, is DTGVSQNPRHKITKRGQNVTFRCDPISEHNRLYWYRQTLGQGPEFLTYFQNEAQLEKSRLLSDRFSAERPKGSFSTLEIQRTEQGDSAMYLCASSSRQVSNYGYTFGSGTRLTVV.

The chain is built from TRBV9 and TRBJ2-1; D unresolved. Trimming removed 0 bases at V and 2 bases at J, with 6 bases between. The CDR3 spans 14 residues. Germline V lookup: CDR1 SGDLS, CDR2 YYNGEE. CDR3 in DNA: TGTGCCAGCAGCGTAGACAGTACCTACAATGAGCAGTTCTTC. Translating it yields CASSVDSTYNEQFF.

This clone has more than one count but fewer than ten. The V call is TRBV5-1, the J call TRBJ2-2; TRBD1 aligns across 9 bases. This CDR3 has 15 amino acids. The germline CDR1 and CDR2 sequences are SGHRS and YFSETQ. V lost 7 bases, J lost 7 bases, and 11 bases stayed unmatched. The CDR3: CASSSGTGLVGELFF. The CDR3 nucleotides read TGCGCCAGCTCCTCGGGGACAGGGCTTGTCGGGGAGCTGTTTTTT.

This clone was picked up a small number of times. This chain uses TRBV11-2 with TRBJ1-3; 7 nucleotides agree with TRBD1. The length of the CDR3 is 14 residues. Germline values: CDR1 SGHAT, CDR2 FQNNGV. V gave up 0 bases and J gave up 7 bases; unmatched junction bases: 3. The CDR3 protein is CASSLEYRGNTIYF. The CDR3 nucleotides read TGTGCCAGCAGCTTAGAATACAGGGGCAACACCATATATTTT.

The chain joins TRBV28 to TRBJ1-1; D ambiguous. Per the germline V gene, CDR1 is MDHEN and CDR2 is SYDVKM. V was pared by 6 bases and J by 1 base, with 9 bases between. The CDR3 covers 13 residues. CDR3 sequence: CASSPLGNTEAFF. CDR3 nucleotide sequence: TGTGCCAGCAGCCCTCTCGGGAACACTGAAGCTTTCTTT.

The rearrangement links TRBV2 to TRBJ2-5, with D possibly matching TRBD1 (5 bases). CDR1 and CDR2 (germline): SNHLY, FYNNEI. The CDR3 contains 13 residues. The V end was cut by 6 bases, the J end by 5 bases, with 13 bases between. This chain's CDR3 is CASSAGLGETQYF. CDR3 nucleotides: TGTGCCAGCAGCGCAGGGTTGGGGGAGACCCAGTACTTC.

The chain is built from TRBV2 and TRBJ1-5; no reliable D call. Germline V gene data show CDR1 as SNHLY and CDR2 as FYNNEI. V was trimmed by 2 bases and J by 0 bases, leaving 14 bases between them. The CDR3 loop spans 17 amino acids. The chain's CDR3 is CASSELAFSGSNQPQHF. The CDR3 DNA reads as TGTGCCAGCAGTGAATTGGCCTTTTCTGGTAGCAATCAGCCCCAGCATTTT.

The chain couples TRBV7-2 to TRBJ1-3; 7 bases are shared with TRBD1. Per the germline V gene, CDR1 is SGHTA and CDR2 is FQGNSA. The ends lost 5 bases at V and 0 bases at J; junction bases unmatched: 13. The CDR3 consists of 18 residues. The CDR3 is CASSKSGVTGDSGNTIYF. The CDR3 DNA sequence: TGTGCCAGCAGCAAAAGTGGGGTAACAGGGGACTCTGGAAACACCATATATTTT.

The chain has TRBV2 and TRBJ2-5; possibly TRBD1 for D (8 bases). The V end lost 4 bases, the J end lost 4 bases, and 13 bases lay between the germline ends. CDR1 and CDR2 from the germline V gene are SNHLY and FYNNEI. The CDR3 runs to 14 residues. Here the CDR3 reads CASSGHRGGETQYF. The CDR3 DNA reads as TGTGCCAGCAGTGGCCACAGGGGGGGAGAGACCCAGTACTTC.

This chain connects TRBV7-9 to TRBJ2-1; TRBD2 matches at 8 bases. Germline-derived CDR1 and CDR2 are SEHNR and FQNEAQ (reference sequence). Unmatched junction bases numbered 2, after V lost 1 base and J lost 3 bases. The CDR3 spans 15 residues. The chain's CDR3 is CASSLGAGDYNEQFF. The CDR3 nucleotides read TGTGCCAGCAGCTTAGGAGCGGGGGACTACAATGAGCAGTTCTTC.

The genes are TRBV7-8 and TRBJ2-7; D is unclear. The germline CDR1 and CDR2 sequences are SGHVS and FQNEAQ. This CDR3 has 14 amino acids. With 5 bases removed from V and 3 bases from J, the gap between germline ends came to 14 bases. CDR3 loop: CASSPYRIGYEQYF. The CDR3 DNA reads TGTGCCAGCAGCCCCTACCGAATTGGCTACGAGCAGTACTTC.

Only one count was recorded for this clone. The chain links TRBV3-1 (or the pseudogene TRBV3-2) to TRBJ2-1; no clear D gene. The CDR3 has 12 residues. The ends were cut back, 4 bases at V and 4 bases at J, with 5 bases in the middle. CDR1 is LGHDT, CDR2 YNNKEL, per germline (reference sequence). The CDR3 spells CASSRAYNEQFF. CDR3 in DNA: TGTGCCAGCAGCCGGGCGTACAATGAGCAGTTCTTC.

The rearrangement links TRBV7-8 to TRBJ2-7, with D maybe TRBD2 (6 bases). The CDR3 loop spans 18 amino acids. The germline V and J ends were trimmed by 5 bases and 0 bases, with 23 bases remaining between them. The V gene's germline CDR1 is SGHVS and CDR2 FQNEAQ. CDR3: CASSRGGVRLGSSYEQYF. The CDR3 DNA follows: TGTGCCAGCAGCCGAGGCGGGGTCCGCCTGGGTAGCTCCTACGAGCAGTACTTC.

The chain is built from TRBV19 and TRBJ2-7; 8 positions agree with TRBD1. The CDR3 loop spans 12 amino acids. CDR1 and CDR2 (germline): LNHDA, SQIVND (reference sequence). Trimming removed 6 bases from V and 6 bases from J; junction bases left unmatched: 4. CDR3 in DNA: TGTGCCAGTAGGGACAGGGCTGGCGAGCAGTACTTC. The encoded protein is CASRDRAGEQYF.

This chain links TRBV5-4 with TRBJ1-2, with 10 bases lining up with TRBD1. Germline CDR1 is SGHNT and CDR2 is YYREEE (reference sequence). CDR3 size: 14 residues. The V segment lost 1 base and the J segment 7 bases; nucleotides outside the gene matches: 4. The CDR3 sequence is CASSLRGQGSGYTF. CDR3 nucleotides: TGTGCCAGCAGCTTGAGGGGACAGGGGTCTGGCTACACCTTC. The full variable domain, rest sourced from reference TRBV5-4 and TRBJ1-2, is ETGVTQSPTHLIKTRGQQVTLRCSSQSGHNTVSWYQQALGQGPQFIFQYYREEENGRGNFPPRFSGLQFPNYSSELNVNALELDDSALYLCASSLRGQGSGYTFGSGTRLTVV.

The chain uses TRBV7-9 and TRBJ2-7; no reliable D call. Germline loops: CDR1 SEHNR, CDR2 FQNEAQ (reference sequence). Trimming pared 5 bases from V and 6 bases from J, leaving 11 bases between. This CDR3 region has 12 residues. CDR3 loop: CASSPTRGEQYF. In DNA, the CDR3 is TGTGCCAGCAGCCCAACTCGTGGCGAGCAGTACTTC.

The chain links TRBV11-2 to TRBJ2-1; D not resolved. With 6 bases removed from V and 0 bases from J, the gap between germline ends came to 12 bases. CDR1 and CDR2 from the germline V gene are SGHAT and FQNNGV. The CDR3 length is 15 residues. The chain's CDR3 is CASSSPRSSYNEQFF. The CDR3 DNA reads as TGTGCCAGCAGTTCCCCAAGGAGCTCCTACAATGAGCAGTTCTTC.

The chain combines TRBV15 with TRBJ2-2; unclear D gene. Trimming removed 0 bases from V and 4 bases from J, with 9 bases in between. Germline CDR1 and CDR2: LNHNV and YYDKDF (reference sequence). The CDR3 is made up of 15 amino acids. The CDR3: CATSRDSSGTGELFF. For the CDR3, the DNA is TGTGCCACCAGCAGAGATTCCTCCGGCACCGGGGAGCTGTTTTTT.

This clone was seen more than once but under ten times. The chain links TRBV5-1 to TRBJ2-7, with 7 bases that match TRBD1. The V and J ends lost 6 bases and 1 base, in that order; junction bases with no gene match: 4. This CDR3 is 13 amino acids long. Germline CDR1 reads SGHRS; CDR2 reads YFSETQ. The CDR3 coding sequence is TGCGCCAGCACCGCAGGGGGATCCTACGAGCAGTACTTC. It encodes CASTAGGSYEQYF.

The chain links TRBV18 to TRBJ1-1; TRBD1 matches at 8 bases. CDR3 length equals 14 residues. Germline loops: CDR1 KGHSH, CDR2 LQKENI. Trimming took 3 bases from V and 5 from J; bases not matched to a gene: 5. CDR3 amino acids: CASSPRQGATEAFF. The CDR3 region has the DNA TGTGCCAGCTCACCGCGGCAGGGGGCTACTGAAGCTTTCTTT.

The chain links TRBV2 to TRBJ2-1; 14 nucleotides line up with TRBD2. This CDR3 has 17 amino acids. Trimming cost V 5 bases and J 6 bases; bases outside gene matches: 9. Germline CDR1 and CDR2: SNHLY and FYNNEI. The CDR3 DNA is TGTGCCAGCAGTAAGACTAGCGGGAGGGCCTGGGGCAATGAGCAGTTCTTC. It specifies CASSKTSGRAWGNEQFF.